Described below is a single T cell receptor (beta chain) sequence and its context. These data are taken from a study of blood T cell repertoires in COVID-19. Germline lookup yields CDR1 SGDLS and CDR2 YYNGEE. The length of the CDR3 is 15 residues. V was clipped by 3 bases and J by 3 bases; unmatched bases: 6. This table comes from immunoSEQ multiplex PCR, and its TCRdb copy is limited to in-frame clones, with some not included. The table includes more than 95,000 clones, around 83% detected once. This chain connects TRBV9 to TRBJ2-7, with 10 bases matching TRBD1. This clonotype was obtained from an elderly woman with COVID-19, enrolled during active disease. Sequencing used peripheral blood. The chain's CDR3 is CASSAGQGLGYEQYF. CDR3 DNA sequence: TGTGCCAGCAGCGCGGGACAGGGGCTAGGCTACGAGCAGTACTTC. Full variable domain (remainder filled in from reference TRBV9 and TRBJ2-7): DSGVTQTPKHLITATGQRVTLRCSPRSGDLSVYWYQQSLDQGLQFLIQYYNGEERAKGNILERFSAQQFPDLHSELNLSSLELGDSALYFCASSAGQGLGYEQYFGPGTRLTVT.